The T cell receptor (beta chain) under discussion was sequenced for a study of cytomegalovirus exposure and HLA in healthy donors (dated by TCRdb to about 2017). In the study overall: According to an earlier analysis of 550 to 700 of the donors, some 170 million T cells yielded 90 million to 130 million unique TCR beta sequences and roughly 280 Gb of sequence data. The study combined high-throughput TCR immunosequencing, statistical association of individual TCRs with disease status, and machine learning to predict cytomegalovirus infection status. Among around 400 genotyped donors of the cohort, an average of about 220,000 unique TCR beta nucleotide sequences was sequenced per donor, of which about 18% were non-productive. A later genetic analysis used genome-wide SNP genotypes for 398 of the 666 donors, treating that subset as a discovery cohort. HLA typing covered class I and class II loci at four-digit resolution. Rather than using new phenotypic data, the later analysis identified candidate immune exposures from TCR beta sequences and from how often those sequences occurred across donors. An earlier analysis of roughly 600 of the donors used high-throughput TCR beta sequencing to judge whether each TCR beta V gene segment behaved as functional or pseudogenic. Donor age, sex, ethnicity and CMV serostatus were collected together with the repertoire data. In addition to the first cohort of 650 to 800 subjects, a separate validation cohort of 100 to 150 different subjects was used. Roughly five DR-DQ haplotypes were treated as single units for association and clustering because of strong linkage in the cohort. The number of typed donors differed by locus: about 620-640 for A, B, C, DRB1 and DQB1; 500 to 550 for DQA1; 606 for DPA1; and about 450 for DPB1. A later analysis re-examined previously published TCR beta repertoires from about 670 donors and added high-resolution HLA genotyping to investigate patterns of TCR occurrence. Every repertoire in the discovery cohort had been generated on one and the same sequencing platform. The genetic ancestry cluster associated with self-reported Caucasian donors included roughly 84% of the 350 to 500 genotyped donors. An early release covering 550 to 700 HLA-typed donors comprised about 290 gigabases of sequencing data and tens of millions of unique TCR sequences. The aim of the study was to test whether cataloging public T cell receptors could identify signatures of past pathogen exposure. The T cell repertoires of 670 or so subjects were profiled by immunosequencing and related to cytomegalovirus serostatus.

The germline V gene specifies MGHRA as CDR1 and YSYEKL as CDR2. V is pruned by 2 bases and J by 5 bases, leaving 7 bases of the junction without a gene match. The CDR3 starts with the cysteine, ends with the phenylalanine, and has 15 residues. This entry keeps only the CDR3 DNA: 45 bases, framed from base 1. The cohort was made up of 650 to 700 healthy bone marrow donors. All cohort members were sampled while nominally healthy, although unrecorded immune exposures were likely present. The donor was CMV seronegative and was included in the group of a few hundred seronegative cohort members. A peripheral blood sample was provided by each donor, and peripheral blood mononuclear cells were used for TCR beta sequencing. The Qiagen DNeasy Blood Extraction Kit was used to extract genomic DNA from the blood cell samples. Libraries were built with the immunoSEQ multiplex PCR assay. The multiplex PCR relied on a mix of 60 forward primers for TCR Vbeta segments and 13 reverse primers for TCR Jbeta segments. A multiplex PCR assay on genomic DNA amplified the CDR3 region of rearranged TCR beta genes. Amplified TCR beta libraries were sequenced as 87-base-pair reads on the Illumina HiSeq System. The authors processed their data as follows. A later analysis counted approximately 84 million unique TCR beta chains across the 670 or so repertoires, and some 11 million of these chains were shared by at least two donors. Raw reads were error-corrected and collapsed into unique sequences with a nearest-neighbor algorithm that merged closely related sequences to remove PCR and sequencing errors. Alignment of CDR3 sequences to IMGT reference sequences was used to assign V, D and J gene segments. For a sequence to be retained, a match of at least six nucleotides to both a V gene segment and a J gene segment was required. Rearrangements were called productive when the CDR3 lacked stop codons and stayed in frame with V and J; all others were non-productive. Following IMGT convention, CDR3 was defined as the stretch from the second conserved V-encoded cysteine up to the conserved J-encoded phenylalanine. Sequences without an unambiguous match to a single V gene segment were excluded from the earlier analysis of about 630 of the donors. In an earlier analysis of 450 to 750 of the donors, a V segment was called functional when productive rearrangements were above 56.7%, and segregating when the standard deviation between donors exceeded 5%. A statistical classification framework was built to diagnose cytomegalovirus status from the catalog of TCR beta chain sequences. A later analysis assigned V and J genes by comparing TCR nucleotide sequences with IMGT/GENE-DB human TR gene sequences. The TCRdist pipeline was used in a later analysis to assign CDR3 sequences and most-parsimonious VDJ recombination scenarios. In a later analysis, each TCR beta chain was defined by its CDR3 amino acid sequence together with its V-gene family, and reads lacking a unique V-gene family were excluded. In a later analysis, a few hundred highly shared, low-generation-probability nucleotide sequences were removed to address suspected cross-contamination and a sequencing artifact. In a later analysis, a clonal expansion index was calculated for each public chain from normalized within-repertoire ranks of inferred template counts. A later analysis computed generation probabilities with a VDJ recombination model fitted to out-of-frame rearrangements, and checked the results against IGoR. A later analysis scored TCR-TCR, TCR-HLA and TCR-CMV co-occurrence with hypergeometric tests, applying a repertoire-size bias correction to TCR pairs. False discovery rates were estimated in a later analysis by permuting HLA or CMV assignments 20 times. In a later analysis, co-occurring TCRs were grouped using DBSCAN, and TCRdist sequence similarity was added for clustering within HLA-allele-positive subsets. Co-occurrence clustering excluded repertoires with fewer than 30,000 or more than 120,000 public chains, plus five with anomalous nucleotide sharing. Sourced from immuneACCESS, this table was stored by TCRdb with only in-frame sequences that have V and J called. A share of the clones is absent; for the studies checked, an unresolved V gene accounts for under half, and the remainder has no known explanation. V, J and clone size reflect that table, while D and trimming were determined from the DNA. The sample table lists fewer than 200,000 clones, about four fifths of them with a count of one. Together, the top ten hold roughly 4.7% of the sample.

Points the paper makes about the study in general: HLA typing was unavailable for some donors at each locus, so association tests used only the typed subset. A cluster of highly shared sequence variants was judged likely to be a technical artifact of the sequencing pipeline. The only immune exposure information available for the cohort was CMV serostatus. In a later analysis, most CMV-associated TCR beta chains were found to appear HLA-restricted, with HLA associations seemingly driven largely by CMV exposure. When HLA alleles, especially DR and DQ, strongly co-occurred, attributing TCR associations to individual alleles was difficult. The earlier analysis of almost 600 of the donors excluded some 16 rarely observed V segments, including chromosome 9 orphons, because counts were too low. Compared with equally common non-associated chains, HLA-associated TCR beta chains in a later analysis were more clonally expanded and had lower generation probabilities. At a false discovery rate of 0.05, a later analysis linked approximately 18,000 TCR beta sequences to specific HLA alleles. Linkage disequilibrium might explain the correlated functional status among segregating V segments, but an unknown experimental factor could not be ruled out. Presence/absence analyses assumed roughly uniform sequencing depth across donors, an assumption that may not hold. V-gene and J-gene trimming of TCR beta chains was associated with a missense DCLRE1C variant in a later genetic analysis, and the association was replicated in an independent cohort. Most TCR sequences were seen in very few donors, while some public TCRs were found in many individuals. Three of the identified cytomegalovirus-associated TCR beta chains were confirmed in vitro to be specific for cytomegalovirus antigens. In both the original and validation cohorts, the classifier was reported to diagnose cytomegalovirus status with high specificity and sensitivity. In a later genetic analysis, fewer N-insertions in productive TCRs were reported among donors in an Asian-associated ancestry cluster than the approximately 710-donor mean. It was suggested by the authors that the approach could potentially be generalized to other disease states and immunological phenotypes. This cohort had only TCR beta chains sequenced, and the lack of alpha or paired-chain data limited which features could be detected. The 87-base-pair reads could not distinguish some IMGT-functional V segments, including TRBV6-2 and TRBV6-3, so those segments were excluded. The study listed 170 or so TCR beta chains as associated with cytomegalovirus. According to a later analysis, TCR association rates differed among HLA loci, with DRB1 alleles showing the most associated TCRs and HLA-C alleles showing the fewest. In an earlier analysis of some 640 of the donors, most TCR beta V segments were observed in productive rearrangements about 87% or about 30% of the time, broadly matching IMGT annotations. A further reported finding was that TCR beta sequences accurately predicted the HLA-A and HLA-B alleles for most subjects in the first cohort. A later analysis reported that several top co-occurrence clusters appeared linked to parvovirus B19, influenza, CMV and Epstein-Barr virus.

Remarks on this clone: The antigen it recognizes is unknown. Qualities for individual bases were not recorded, and no much larger clone is one base off.

The sample was PBMCs. The chain was built from TRBV4-1 and TRBJ2-7, with TRBD2 matching 9 junction bases. The receptor was isolated from a man aged 25-45 years in good health and CMV-seronegative. Here the CDR3 is given as CASSQHRTSAHEQYF. The sequenced DNA: TGCGCCAGCAGCCAACACCGGACTAGCGCCCACGAGCAGTACTTC.